The 22 T cell receptor beta chains below come from one sample, sequenced in a study of T cells in localized non-small cell lung cancer. Produced via immunoSEQ multiplex PCR; TCRdb's table is partial and in-frame only. The sample shows about 18,000 clones, over 75% of them seen only once. The specimen comprised peripheral blood, sampled before any cancer treatment. These receptors all come from a male donor older than 55 with stage I lung adenocarcinoma.

The chain employs TRBV5-1 and TRBJ2-3; 11 bases are shared with TRBD1. Germline values: CDR1 SGHRS, CDR2 YFSETQ. Trimming removed 2 bases from V and 2 bases from J; junction bases left unmatched: 10. The CDR3 runs to 18 residues. Here the CDR3 DNA reads TGCGCCAGCAGCTTAGGGGACAGGGGGGCGGCGATCACAGATACGCAGTATTTT. This codes for CASSLGDRGAAITDTQYF.

The rearrangement uses TRBV5-1 and TRBJ2-5; 8 nucleotides agree with TRBD1. CDR3 length equals 15 residues. Unmatched junction bases numbered 9, after V lost 4 bases and J lost 4 bases. CDR1 and CDR2 from the germline V gene are SGHRS and YFSETQ. CDR3 sequence (DNA): TGCGCCAGCAGCGGAAAACAGGGGGGAGGAGAGACCCAGTACTTC. Amino acids: CASSGKQGGGETQYF.

This sequence joins TRBV11-2 and TRBJ2-2; a weak D match, TRBD1 (6 bases). This CDR3 spans 14 amino acids. Deletions cut 4 bases from V and 6 bases from J, with 12 bases between. Germline V gene lookup returns CDR1 SGHAT and CDR2 FQNNGV. The CDR3 loop reads CASSSNRASGELFF. Here the CDR3 DNA reads TGTGCCAGCAGCTCAAACAGGGCTTCCGGGGAGCTGTTTTTT.

This rearrangement joins TRBV10-3 to TRBJ1-2, with D perhaps TRBD1 (6 bases). Germline CDR1 ENHRY, CDR2 SYGVKD. V dropped 3 bases and J dropped 6 bases, with 8 bases sitting between them. There are 12 residues in the CDR3. CDR3 DNA sequence: TGTGCCATCAGTGAACAGGGACATGGCTACACCTTC. Residues: CAISEQGHGYTF.

With regard to this clone: A read error may account for a junction end that differs from germline. The CDR3 DNA reads as TGTGCCAGCAGTACCGGGACAGGGGATTACGGGCAGTACTTC. Translated, it gives CASSTGTGDYGQYF. The V and J genes are TRBV27 and TRBJ2-7, with TRBD1 matching over 10 bases. The CDR3 loop spans 14 amino acids. Looked up from germline, CDR1 is MNHEY and CDR2 is SMNVEV (reference sequence).

The gene calls are TRBV19 and TRBJ2-5, with D possibly matching TRBD1 (6 bases). V lost 6 bases and J 5 bases, leaving 19 bases between the germline ends. The CDR3 has 15 amino acids. Germline CDR1 LNHDA, CDR2 SQIVND (reference sequence). As DNA, the CDR3 is TGTGCCAGTAGCTTTGTACAGGGAAAAGAGGAGACCCAGTACTTC. The encoded protein is CASSFVQGKEETQYF. The whole variable domain, remainder taken from reference TRBV19 and TRBJ2-5, is DGGITQSPKYLFRKEGQNVTLSCEQNLNHDAMYWYRQDPGQGLRLIYYSQIVNDFQKGDIAEGYSVSREKKESFPLTVTSAQKNPTAFYLCASSFVQGKEETQYFGPGTRLLVL.

The CDR3 region has the DNA TGTGCCAGCAGCTTAGAAGGGACAGGGGGCAATGAGCAGTTCTTC. This translates into CASSLEGTGGNEQFF. The V call is TRBV11-3, the J call TRBJ2-1, with 11 bases fitting TRBD1. From germline, CDR1 is SGHNT and CDR2 YENEEA. This CDR3 comprises 15 residues. V shed 0 bases, J shed 6 bases, and the junction held 1 base outside the gene matches.

J is TRBJ1-5 and V is TRBV6-5, with 7 bases identical to TRBD1. After removal of 5 bases from V and 2 bases from J, the junction contained 3 bases not matched to a gene. This CDR3 has 14 residues. CDR1 is MNHEY, CDR2 SVGAGI, per germline. CDR3: CASSPTGGNQPQHF. The CDR3 DNA follows: TGTGCCAGCAGTCCCACAGGGGGCAATCAGCCCCAGCATTTT.

The CDR3 DNA follows: TGTGCCTCGGGAAGCTCTGGGGCCAACGTCCTGACTTTC. Translating gives CASGSSGANVLTF. The genes are TRBV30 and TRBJ2-6; possible D gene TRBD2, 5 bases. Germline loops: CDR1 GTSNPN, CDR2 SVGIG (reference sequence). The CDR3 is made up of 13 amino acids. Trimming cost V 7 bases and J 0 bases, with 7 bases left between them.

This chain uses TRBV5-1 with TRBJ1-1; perhaps TRBD1 as D (5 bases). Germline CDR1 is SGHRS and CDR2 is YFSETQ. Between the trimmed V and J ends, which lost 4 bases and 3 bases, there was a span of 16 bases. This CDR3 is built from 15 residues. The chain's CDR3 is CASSQGRVQDTEAFF. Written as DNA, the CDR3 is TGCGCCAGCAGCCAGGGTAGAGTGCAGGACACTGAAGCTTTCTTT.

The genes are TRBV9 and TRBJ1-4; TRBD1 aligns across 11 bases. Per germline, CDR1 SGDLS and CDR2 YYNGEE. The CDR3 loop spans 15 amino acids. Trimming removed 4 bases from V and 7 bases from J; junction bases left unmatched: 6. The CDR3 sequence is CASSLGQGAGEKLFF. The CDR3 DNA sequence: TGTGCCAGCAGCCTCGGACAGGGGGCGGGTGAAAAACTGTTTTTT.

This clone occurred once. This sequence joins TRBV14 and TRBJ2-1; 8 bases match TRBD2. Trimming at V came to 1 base and at J to 4 bases, leaving 12 bases not matched to a gene. The CDR3 is 18 residues long. The germline gives CDR1 SGHDN, CDR2 FVKESK. CDR3 in DNA: TGTGCCAGCAGCCAAGTTGGGTCCACGGGAGGGCTATACAATGAGCAGTTCTTC. Its protein product is CASSQVGSTGGLYNEQFF.

V usage is TRBV6-1 and J usage is TRBJ2-1; 7 nucleotides line up with TRBD1. The CDR3 totals 14 residues. The germline V gene has CDR1 MNHNS and CDR2 SASEGT. V was pared by 3 bases and J by 8 bases, with 7 bases of the junction left unmatched. The chain's CDR3 is CASSERQGLDEQFF. CDR3 sequence (DNA): TGTGCCAGCAGTGAGAGACAGGGTCTGGATGAGCAGTTCTTC.

V is TRBV10-1 and J is TRBJ2-3; D possibly corresponds to TRBD2 (7 bases). CDR1 is WNHNN and CDR2 is SYGVQD in the germline V gene (reference sequence). The V end lost 1 base, the J end lost 4 bases, and 15 bases lay between the germline ends. The CDR3 runs 16 residues. CDR3 sequence (DNA): TGCGCCAGCAGTGAGTGGGATGAGGGGGGGCCAGATACGCAGTATTTT. It specifies CASSEWDEGGPDTQYF.

This clone was counted between two and nine times. V is TRBV27 and J is TRBJ1-5; D is unclear. The CDR3 extends over 10 amino acids. With 4 bases removed from V and 11 bases from J, the gap between germline ends came to 6 bases. The germline CDR1 and CDR2 sequences are MNHEY and SMNVEV (reference sequence). As DNA, the CDR3 is TGTGCCAGCAGTTGCAGAGCCCAGCATTTT. It is translated as CASSCRAQHF.

This clone was observed a few times. The chain uses TRBV18 and TRBJ1-1, with D possibly matching TRBD1 (5 bases). This CDR3 has 14 residues. V lost 4 bases, J lost 4 bases, and 13 bases lay in between. Per germline, CDR1 KGHSH and CDR2 LQKENI. CDR3 residues: CASSLEGVTTEAFF. For the CDR3, the DNA is TGTGCCAGCTCACTAGAAGGGGTGACCACTGAAGCTTTCTTT.

CDR3 in DNA: TGTGCCAGCAAGGGTCCGGGTGAAGCTTTCTTT. It translates to CASKGPGEAFF. V usage is TRBV6-1 and J usage is TRBJ1-1; D is ambiguous. CDR3 length: 11 amino acids. The germline V gene encodes CDR1 MNHNS and CDR2 SASEGT. Trimming took 7 bases from V and 7 from J, leaving 10 bases between them.

J is TRBJ2-7 and V is TRBV6-6; 7 nucleotides match TRBD2. The germline V gene has CDR1 MNHNY and CDR2 SVGAGI (reference sequence). CDR3 size: 12 residues. Trimming cost V 7 bases and J 6 bases; bases outside gene matches: 6. CDR3 sequence (DNA): TGTGCCAGCAATTCGGGGGGAGGCGAGCAGTACTTC. As protein: CASNSGGGEQYF.

The chain joins TRBV28 to TRBJ2-1; possibly TRBD1 for D (6 bases). The CDR3 totals 14 residues. V was trimmed by 2 bases and J by 7 bases, leaving 12 bases between them. CDR1 is MDHEN, CDR2 SYDVKM, per germline. The DNA for the CDR3 is TGTGCCAGCAGTTTAAGCACAGGGCAAAATGAGCAGTTCTTC. This encodes CASSLSTGQNEQFF.

This clone is labeled medium-sized. The chain has TRBV11-1 and TRBJ2-1, with 8 bases matching TRBD1. V lost 5 bases to trimming and J lost 7 bases; unmatched junction nucleotides: 7. This CDR3 is 14 amino acids long. Germline V gene lookup returns CDR1 SGHAT and CDR2 FQDESV (reference sequence). The DNA of the CDR3 is TGTGCCAGCAGCCCACGACAGGGGCGAAATGAGCAGTTCTTC. It yields the protein CASSPRQGRNEQFF.

The chain combines TRBV5-4 with TRBJ1-1; D is undetermined. Germline CDR1 and CDR2: SGHNT and YYREEE (reference sequence). Trimming left V 4 bases short and J 1 base short, with 11 bases between. The CDR3 runs to 14 residues. CDR3 sequence reads: CASSPRAGNTEAFF. CDR3 DNA: TGTGCCAGCAGCCCCCGGGCAGGGAACACTGAAGCTTTCTTT.

The V and J genes are TRBV18 and TRBJ1-3; D is possibly TRBD1 (5 bases). The germline V gene has CDR1 KGHSH and CDR2 LQKENI. V was pared by 3 bases and J by 2 bases, with 11 bases between. This CDR3 spans 15 amino acids. The CDR3 DNA is TGTGCCAGCTCACCGACAGACCTGCCTGGAAACACCATATATTTT. Its protein is CASSPTDLPGNTIYF.